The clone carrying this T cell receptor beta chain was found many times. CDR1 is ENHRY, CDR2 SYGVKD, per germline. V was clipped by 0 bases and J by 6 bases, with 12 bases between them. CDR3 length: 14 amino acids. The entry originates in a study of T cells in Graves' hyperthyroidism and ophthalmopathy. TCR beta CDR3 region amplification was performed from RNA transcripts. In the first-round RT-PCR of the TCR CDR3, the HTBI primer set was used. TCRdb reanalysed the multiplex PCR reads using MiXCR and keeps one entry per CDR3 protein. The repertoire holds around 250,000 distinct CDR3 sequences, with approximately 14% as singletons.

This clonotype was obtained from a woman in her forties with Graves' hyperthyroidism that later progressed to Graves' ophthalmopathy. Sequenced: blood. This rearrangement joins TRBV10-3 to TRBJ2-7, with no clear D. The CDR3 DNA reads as TGTGCCATCAGTGAGTCGACACGGGCTCTCGAGCAGTACTTC. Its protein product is CAISESTRALEQYF.